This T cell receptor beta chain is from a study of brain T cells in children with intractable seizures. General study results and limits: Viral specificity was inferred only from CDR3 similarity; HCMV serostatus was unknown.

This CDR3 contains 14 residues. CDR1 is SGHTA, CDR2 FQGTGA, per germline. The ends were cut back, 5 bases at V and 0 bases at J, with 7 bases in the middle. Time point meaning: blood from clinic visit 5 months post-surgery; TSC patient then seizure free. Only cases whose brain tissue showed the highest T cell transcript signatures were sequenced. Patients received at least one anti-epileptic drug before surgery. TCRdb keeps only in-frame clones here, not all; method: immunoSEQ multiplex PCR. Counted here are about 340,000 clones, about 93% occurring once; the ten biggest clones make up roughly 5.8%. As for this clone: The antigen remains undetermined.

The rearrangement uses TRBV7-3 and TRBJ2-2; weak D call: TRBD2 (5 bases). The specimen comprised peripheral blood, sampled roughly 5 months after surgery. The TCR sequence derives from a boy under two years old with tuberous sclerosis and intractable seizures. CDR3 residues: CASSTGTNTGELFF. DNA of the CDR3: TGTGCCAGCAGCACGGGGACGAACACCGGGGAGCTGTTTTTT.